A selection of T cell receptor beta chains follows, all from one sample in a study of T-cell reconstitution after alpha-beta-depleted transplantation in children. From the PCR reads, TCRdb called clonotypes with MiXCR, one entry per CDR3 protein. Among about 360,000 distinct CDR3 sequences listed, 13% were seen once. The material sequenced was PBMCs, taken from the stem cell graft. The receptors come from a human donor who donated a stem cell graft to a child with Fanconi anemia. CDR3s include the opening cysteine and the closing phenylalanine or tryptophan. D genes are given only for firm matches. Size is omitted from some rows. Given values are once, few, many or a class for expanded clones.

14	TRBV5-1	-	-	TRBJ2-2	CASSKRENTGELFF	TGCGCCAGCAGTAAACGCGAGAACACCGGGGAGCTGTTTTTT
13	TRBV6-2/TRBV6-3	-	-	TRBJ2-7	CASSRQASYEQYF	TGTGCCAGCAGTCGACAGGCCTCCTACGAGCAGTACTTC
14	TRBV9	-	-	TRBJ2-7	CASSPDLGGKEQYF	TGTGCCAGCAGCCCCGACCTGGGTGGCAAGGAGCAGTACTTC
14	TRBV7-9	-	-	TRBJ2-3	CASSFEGIADTQYF	TGTGCCAGCAGCTTTGAGGGGATCGCAGATACGCAGTATTTT
16	TRBV12-3/TRBV12-4	-	many	TRBJ2-2	CASSALAPRGAGELFF	TGTGCCAGCAGTGCCCTGGCTCCTCGGGGCGCCGGGGAGCTGTTTTTT
12	TRBV11-2	-	-	TRBJ1-1	CASSLSQTEAFF	TGTGCCAGCAGCTTATCACAGACTGAAGCTTTCTTT
14	TRBV24-1	-	few	TRBJ2-3	CATSAPGRTDTQYF	TGTGCCACCAGTGCGCCAGGCCGCACAGATACGCAGTATTTT
18	TRBV11-2	TRBD1	many	TRBJ2-2	CASSLWPRRTGLTGELFF	TGTGCCAGCAGCTTATGGCCTCGTCGGACAGGGCTCACCGGGGAGCTGTTTTTT
12	TRBV18	-	-	TRBJ2-3	CASSPIANTQYF	TGTGCCAGCTCACCAATCGCAAATACGCAGTATTTT
15	TRBV4-3	TRBD1	few	TRBJ2-1	CASSQDTGAYNEQFF	TGCGCCAGCAGCCAAGATACAGGGGCCTACAATGAGCAGTTCTTC
14	TRBV3-1	TRBD1	few	TRBJ2-7	CASSHWTGENEQYF	TGTGCCAGCAGCCATTGGACAGGCGAAAACGAGCAGTACTTC
16	TRBV5-1	-	many	TRBJ2-7	CASSLDPDSRSYEQYF	TGCGCCAGCAGCTTGGACCCCGACAGCCGCTCCTACGAGCAGTACTTC
15	TRBV5-4	TRBD1	few	TRBJ1-2	CASSFMMGQGYGYTF	TGTGCCAGCAGCTTTATGATGGGACAGGGGTACGGCTACACCTTC
16	TRBV7-2	-	-	TRBJ1-1	CASSLGPRTVDTEAFF	TGTGCCAGCAGCTTAGGGCCACGGACAGTCGACACTGAAGCTTTCTTT
14	TRBV6-5	-	few	TRBJ1-3	CASSYSSSGNTIYF	TGTGCCAGCAGTTACTCTTCCTCTGGAAACACCATATATTTT
16	TRBV7-2	TRBD2	-	TRBJ2-5	CASSLSSGTIQETQYF	TGTGCCAGCAGCCTATCTAGCGGGACAATCCAAGAGACCCAGTACTTC
14	TRBV28	TRBD1	few	TRBJ1-2	CASRDRGRNYGYTF	TGTGCCAGCAGGGACAGGGGGCGAAACTATGGCTACACCTTC
14	TRBV28	-	few	TRBJ2-7	CASSSPGTSGEQYF	TGTGCCAGCAGCAGTCCCGGGACATCGGGAGAGCAGTACTTC
15	TRBV5-1	-	few	TRBJ2-2	CASSQGGSNTGELFF	TGCGCCAGCAGCCAAGGGGGTTCGAACACCGGGGAGCTGTTTTTT
15	TRBV2	TRBD1	-	TRBJ1-1	CASSESPGQYTEAFF	TGTGCCAGCAGTGAATCACCGGGACAGTACACTGAAGCTTTCTTT
12	TRBV12-3/TRBV12-4	TRBD1	-	TRBJ1-2	CASTRDSKNYTF	TGTGCCAGCACCAGGGACAGCAAAAACTACACCTTC
14	TRBV4-3	-	many	TRBJ1-2	CASSQDFEMNGYTF	TGCGCCAGCAGCCAAGATTTTGAGATGAATGGCTACACCTTC
14	TRBV5-1	TRBD1	-	TRBJ2-5	CASSYTQGKETQYF	TGCGCCAGCAGCTATACACAGGGGAAAGAGACCCAGTACTTC
16	TRBV7-2	TRBD2	once	TRBJ2-1	CASSLGGSGGVNEQFF	TGTGCCAGCAGCCTGGGGGGAAGCGGGGGAGTCAATGAGCAGTTCTTC
13	TRBV24-1	-	few	TRBJ1-2	CATSEDGAYGYTF	TGTGCCACCAGTGAGGACGGCGCTTATGGCTACACCTTC
13	TRBV14	-	-	TRBJ1-5	CASSLTRNQPQHF	TGTGCCAGCAGCCTGACTCGCAATCAGCCCCAGCATTTT
12	TRBV20-1	-	many	TRBJ2-1	CSARETEIEQFF	TGCAGTGCTAGGGAGACCGAGATAGAGCAGTTCTTC
14	TRBV7-2	-	many	TRBJ1-5	CASSPDPGDQPQHF	TGTGCCAGCAGCCCAGACCCAGGGGATCAGCCCCAGCATTTT
16	TRBV14	-	few	TRBJ2-1	CASSQSAGLPYNEQFF	TGTGCCAGCAGCCAGTCCGCTGGGCTACCCTACAATGAGCAGTTCTTC
18	TRBV12-3/TRBV12-4	TRBD2	-	TRBJ2-5	CASSLYRLAGGIQETQYF	TGTGCCAGCAGTTTATACCGACTAGCGGGGGGGATCCAAGAGACCCAGTACTTC
12	TRBV20-1	-	few	TRBJ1-2	CSARDNIGGYTF	TGCAGTGCTAGAGACAACATTGGTGGCTACACCTTC
12	TRBV3-1	-	many	TRBJ2-1	CASSQVVGQQFF	TGTGCCAGCAGCCAAGTCGTGGGTCAGCAGTTCTTC
15	TRBV5-4	-	few	TRBJ2-3	CASSLGSTSTDTQYF	TGTGCCAGCAGCTTGGGTTCTACTAGCACAGATACGCAGTATTTT
14	TRBV20-1	-	few	TRBJ1-6	CSAQTGSRESPLHF	TGCAGTGCTCAAACGGGGAGTCGAGAGTCACCCCTCCACTTT
16	TRBV10-3	TRBD2	few	TRBJ2-3	CAIRPILAGDTDTQYF	TGTGCCATCAGGCCCATACTAGCGGGGGACACAGATACGCAGTATTTT
15	TRBV27	-	few	TRBJ1-6	CASSLGLEGNSPLHF	TGTGCCAGCAGTTTGGGGCTTGAGGGTAATTCACCCCTCCACTTT
12	TRBV30	-	-	TRBJ2-2	CAWSVHTGELFF	TGTGCCTGGAGTGTACATACCGGGGAGCTGTTTTTT
16	TRBV7-9	TRBD2	-	TRBJ2-1	CASSLGLASGGAREFF	TGTGCCAGCAGCTTAGGATTGGCTAGCGGGGGGGCCCGGGAGTTCTTC
16	TRBV19	TRBD1	-	TRBJ2-3	CASSITDRGLRDTQYF	TGTGCCAGTAGCATCACCGACAGGGGGTTGCGCGATACGCAGTATTTT
16	TRBV11-2	-	few	TRBJ2-6	CASSLSLGSGANVLTF	TGTGCCAGCAGCTTGTCTCTCGGCTCTGGGGCCAACGTCCTGACTTTC
14	TRBV12-3/TRBV12-4	TRBD1	few	TRBJ2-1	CASSDLTGGFEQFF	TGTGCCAGCAGCGACCTGACAGGGGGCTTTGAGCAGTTCTTC